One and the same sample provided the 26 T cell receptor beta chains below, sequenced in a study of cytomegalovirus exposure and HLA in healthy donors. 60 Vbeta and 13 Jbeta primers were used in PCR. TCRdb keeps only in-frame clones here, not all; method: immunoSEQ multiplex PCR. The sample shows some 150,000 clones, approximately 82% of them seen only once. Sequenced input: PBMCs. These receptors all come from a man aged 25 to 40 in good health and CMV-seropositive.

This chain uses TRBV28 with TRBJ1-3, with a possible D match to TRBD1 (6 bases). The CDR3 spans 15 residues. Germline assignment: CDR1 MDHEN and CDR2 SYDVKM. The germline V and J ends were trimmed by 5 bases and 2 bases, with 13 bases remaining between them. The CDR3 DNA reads TGTGCCAGCAGTGTACAGGGAAACCCTGGAAACACCATATATTTT. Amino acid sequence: CASSVQGNPGNTIYF.

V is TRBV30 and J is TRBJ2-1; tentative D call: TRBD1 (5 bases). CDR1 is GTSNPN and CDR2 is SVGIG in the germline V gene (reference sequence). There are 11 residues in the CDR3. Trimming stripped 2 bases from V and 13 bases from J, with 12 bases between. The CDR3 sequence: CAWSPQAAQFF. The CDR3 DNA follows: TGTGCCTGGAGTCCACAGGCGGCCCAGTTCTTC.

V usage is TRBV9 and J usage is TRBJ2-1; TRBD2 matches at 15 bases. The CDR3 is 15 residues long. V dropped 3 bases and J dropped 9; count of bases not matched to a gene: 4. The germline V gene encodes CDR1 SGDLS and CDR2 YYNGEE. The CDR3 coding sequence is TGTGCCAGCAGCGCCGGGACTAGCGGGAGGATTGAGCAGTTCTTC. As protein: CASSAGTSGRIEQFF.

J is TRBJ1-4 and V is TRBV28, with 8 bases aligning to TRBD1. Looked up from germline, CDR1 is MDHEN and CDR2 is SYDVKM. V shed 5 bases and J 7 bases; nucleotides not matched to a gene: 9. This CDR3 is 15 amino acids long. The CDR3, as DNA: TGTGCCAGCAGTCCCCCCGGGACAGGAACTGAAAAACTGTTTTTT. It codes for CASSPPGTGTEKLFF.

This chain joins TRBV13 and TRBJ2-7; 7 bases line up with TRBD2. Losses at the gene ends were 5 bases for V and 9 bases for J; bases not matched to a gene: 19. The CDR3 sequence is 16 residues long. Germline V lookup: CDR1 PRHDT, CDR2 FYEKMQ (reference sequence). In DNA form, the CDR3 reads TGTGCCAGCAGCCCTCCCCAGCGTGGGAGGGCGCCGGCGCAGTACTTC. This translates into CASSPPQRGRAPAQYF.

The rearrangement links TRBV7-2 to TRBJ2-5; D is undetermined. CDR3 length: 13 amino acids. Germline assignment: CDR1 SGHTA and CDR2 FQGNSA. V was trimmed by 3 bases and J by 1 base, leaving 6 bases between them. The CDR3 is CASSFTFQETQYF. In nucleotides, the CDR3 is TGTGCCAGCAGCTTTACTTTCCAAGAGACCCAGTACTTC.

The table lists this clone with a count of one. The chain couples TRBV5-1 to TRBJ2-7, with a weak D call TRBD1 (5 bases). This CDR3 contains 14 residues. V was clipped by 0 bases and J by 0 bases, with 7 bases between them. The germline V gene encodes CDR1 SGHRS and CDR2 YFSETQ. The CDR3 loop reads CASSLARASYEQYF. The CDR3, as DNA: TGCGCCAGCAGCTTGGCCAGGGCCTCCTACGAGCAGTACTTC.

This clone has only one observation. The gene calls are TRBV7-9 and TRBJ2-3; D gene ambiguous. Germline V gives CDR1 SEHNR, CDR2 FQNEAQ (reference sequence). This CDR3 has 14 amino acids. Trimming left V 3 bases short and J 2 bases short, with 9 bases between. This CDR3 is CASSFLGDTDTQYF. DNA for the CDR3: TGTGCCAGCAGCTTTCTAGGAGACACAGATACGCAGTATTTT.

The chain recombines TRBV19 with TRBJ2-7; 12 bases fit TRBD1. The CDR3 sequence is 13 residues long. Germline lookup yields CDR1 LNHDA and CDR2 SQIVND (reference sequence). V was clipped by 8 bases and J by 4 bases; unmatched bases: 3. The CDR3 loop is CASWGQGAYEQYF. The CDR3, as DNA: TGTGCCAGTTGGGGACAGGGGGCATACGAGCAGTACTTC.

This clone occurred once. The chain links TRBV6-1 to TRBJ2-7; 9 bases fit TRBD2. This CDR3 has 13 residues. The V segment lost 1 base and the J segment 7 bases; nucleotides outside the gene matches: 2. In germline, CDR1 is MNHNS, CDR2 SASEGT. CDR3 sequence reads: CASSEGLAGEQYF. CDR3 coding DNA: TGTGCCAGCAGTGAAGGGCTAGCGGGAGAGCAGTACTTC.

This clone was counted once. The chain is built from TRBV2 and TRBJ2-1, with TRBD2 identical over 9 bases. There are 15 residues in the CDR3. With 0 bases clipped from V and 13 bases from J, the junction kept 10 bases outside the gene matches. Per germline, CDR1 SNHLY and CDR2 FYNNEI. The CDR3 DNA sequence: TGTGCCAGCAGTGAAGCAGGCTGGGCGGGGGGGCGTCAGTTCTTC. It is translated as CASSEAGWAGGRQFF.

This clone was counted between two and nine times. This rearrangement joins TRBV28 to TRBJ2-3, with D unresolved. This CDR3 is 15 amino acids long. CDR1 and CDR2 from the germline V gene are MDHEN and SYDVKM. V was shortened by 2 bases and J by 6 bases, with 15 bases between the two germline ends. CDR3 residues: CASSLLGSRVDTQYF. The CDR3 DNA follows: TGTGCCAGCAGTTTACTTGGTAGCCGAGTGGATACGCAGTATTTT. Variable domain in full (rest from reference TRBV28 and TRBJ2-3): DVKVTQSSRYLVKRTGEKVFLECVQDMDHENMFWYRQDPGLGLRLIYFSYDVKMKEKGDIPEGYSVSREKKERFSLILESASTNQTSMYLCASSLLGSRVDTQYFGPGTRLTVL.

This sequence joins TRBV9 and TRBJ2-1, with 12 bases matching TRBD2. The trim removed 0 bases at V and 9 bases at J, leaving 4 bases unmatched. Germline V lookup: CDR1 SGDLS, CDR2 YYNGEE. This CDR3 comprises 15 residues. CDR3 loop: CASSVGLAGGTEQFF. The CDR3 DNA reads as TGTGCCAGCAGCGTAGGTCTAGCGGGAGGGACTGAGCAGTTCTTC. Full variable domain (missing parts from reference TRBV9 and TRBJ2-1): DSGVTQTPKHLITATGQRVTLRCSPRSGDLSVYWYQQSLDQGLQFLIQYYNGEERAKGNILERFSAQQFPDLHSELNLSSLELGDSALYFCASSVGLAGGTEQFFGPGTRLTVL.

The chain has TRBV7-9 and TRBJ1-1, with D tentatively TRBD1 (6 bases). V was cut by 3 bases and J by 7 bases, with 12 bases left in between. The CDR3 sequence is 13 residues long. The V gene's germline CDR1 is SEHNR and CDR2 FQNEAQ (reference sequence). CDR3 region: CASSFNQQGEAFF. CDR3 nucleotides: TGTGCCAGCAGCTTCAACCAACAGGGTGAAGCTTTCTTT.

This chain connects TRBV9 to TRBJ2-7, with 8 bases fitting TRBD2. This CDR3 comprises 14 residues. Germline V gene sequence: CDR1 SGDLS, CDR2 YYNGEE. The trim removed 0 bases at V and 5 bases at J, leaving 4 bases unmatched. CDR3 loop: CASSVAGGRHEQYF. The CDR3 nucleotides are TGTGCCAGCAGCGTAGCGGGAGGGCGGCACGAGCAGTACTTC.

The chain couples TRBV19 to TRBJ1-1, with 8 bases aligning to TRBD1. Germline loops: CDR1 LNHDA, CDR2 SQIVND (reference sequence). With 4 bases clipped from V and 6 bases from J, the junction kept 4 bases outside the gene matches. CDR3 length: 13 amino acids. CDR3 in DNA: TGTGCCAGTAGTAGACAGGGGACGTCTGAAGCTTTCTTT. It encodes CASSRQGTSEAFF.

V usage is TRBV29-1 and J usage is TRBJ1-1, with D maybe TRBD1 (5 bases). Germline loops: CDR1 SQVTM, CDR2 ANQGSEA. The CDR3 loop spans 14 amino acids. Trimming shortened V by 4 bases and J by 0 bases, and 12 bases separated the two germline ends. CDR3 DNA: TGCAGCGTTGTGGGGGGGGTCATGAACACTGAAGCTTTCTTT. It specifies CSVVGGVMNTEAFF.

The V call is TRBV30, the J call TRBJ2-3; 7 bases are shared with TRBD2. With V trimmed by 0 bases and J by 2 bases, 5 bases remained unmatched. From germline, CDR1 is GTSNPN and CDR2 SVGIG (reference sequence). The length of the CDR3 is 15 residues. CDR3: CAWSVGGGITDTQYF. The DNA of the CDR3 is TGTGCCTGGAGTGTTGGGGGGGGTATCACAGATACGCAGTATTTT.

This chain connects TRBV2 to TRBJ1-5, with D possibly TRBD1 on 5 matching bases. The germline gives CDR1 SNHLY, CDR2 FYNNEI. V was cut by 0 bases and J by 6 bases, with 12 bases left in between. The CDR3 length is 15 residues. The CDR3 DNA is TGTGCCAGCAGTGAAGCGGGGGGGGAAGCTCAGCCCCAGCATTTT. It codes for CASSEAGGEAQPQHF.

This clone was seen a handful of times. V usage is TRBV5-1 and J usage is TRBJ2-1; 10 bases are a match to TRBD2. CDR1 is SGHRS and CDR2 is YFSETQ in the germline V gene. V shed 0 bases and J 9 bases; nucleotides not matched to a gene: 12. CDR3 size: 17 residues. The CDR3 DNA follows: TGCGCCAGCAGCTTGGTCGGGAGCGGGGGGGCGTTAAGTGAGCAGTTCTTC. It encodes CASSLVGSGGALSEQFF.

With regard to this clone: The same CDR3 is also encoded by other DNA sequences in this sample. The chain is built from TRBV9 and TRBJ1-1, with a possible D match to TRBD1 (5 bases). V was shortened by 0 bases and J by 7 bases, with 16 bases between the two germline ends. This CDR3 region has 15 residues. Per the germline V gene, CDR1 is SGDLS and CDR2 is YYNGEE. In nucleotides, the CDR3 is TGTGCCAGCAGCGTAGATAGGGATGGGGCGCGTGAAGCTTTCTTT. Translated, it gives CASSVDRDGAREAFF.

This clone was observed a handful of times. The CDR3 DNA reads as TGTGCCAGCAGCTTAGCGCGGGACAGGGGGCGGGGAGAGACCCAGTACTTC. It codes for CASSLARDRGRGETQYF. J is TRBJ2-5 and V is TRBV7-9; 12 bases match TRBD1. Germline assignment: CDR1 SEHNR and CDR2 FQNEAQ (reference sequence). The CDR3 totals 17 residues. V lost 0 bases to trimming and J lost 4 bases; unmatched junction nucleotides: 6.

The CDR3 nucleotides are TGTGCCAGCAGCCTACAGGGTCGATCCTATAATTCACCCCTCCACTTT. Translated: CASSLQGRSYNSPLHF. The chain links TRBV7-3 to TRBJ1-6, with D possibly TRBD1 on 6 matching bases. The CDR3 covers 16 residues. Trimming cost V 5 bases and J 1 base, with 12 bases left between them. CDR1 is SGHTA, CDR2 FQGTGA, per germline.

In DNA, the CDR3 is TGTGCCAGCAGTTCCTACTACGAGCAGTACTTC. It is translated as CASSSYYEQYF. The chain has TRBV7-8 and TRBJ2-7; no firm D call. The CDR3 totals 11 residues. The V gene's germline CDR1 is SGHVS and CDR2 FQNEAQ. V was clipped by 6 bases and J by 3 bases, with 6 bases between them.

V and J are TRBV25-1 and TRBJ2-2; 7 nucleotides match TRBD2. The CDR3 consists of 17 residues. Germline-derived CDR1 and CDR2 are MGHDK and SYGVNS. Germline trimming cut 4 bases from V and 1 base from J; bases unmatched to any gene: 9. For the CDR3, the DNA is TGTGCCAGCAGTGTGGGGAGGGGTAGCCAGAACACCGGGGAGCTGTTTTTT. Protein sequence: CASSVGRGSQNTGELFF.

The CDR3 loop is CASSLGDRAEGEQYF. The DNA for the CDR3 is TGTGCCAGCAGCTTAGGGGACAGGGCTGAGGGGGAGCAGTACTTC. This chain links TRBV7-9 with TRBJ2-7; TRBD1 matches 9 bases. V dropped 1 base and J dropped 7; count of bases not matched to a gene: 8. Germline V lookup: CDR1 SEHNR, CDR2 FQNEAQ (reference sequence). The CDR3 is made up of 15 amino acids.